The entry below gives a single T cell receptor (beta chain) sequence along with its context. The antigen remains undetermined. The data are from a study of monozygotic twins with cystic fibrosis. Whole-study findings and limits: Unrelated CF individuals shared fewer identical clonotypes than monozygotic CF twins.

J gave up 6 bases and V 7 bases, and 17 bases lay outside the gene matches. The CDR3 loop spans 15 amino acids. Germline values: CDR1 SQVTM, CDR2 ANQGSEA. The method was immunoSEQ multiplex PCR; TCRdb's version includes in-frame clones alone and lacks a portion of them. Of tens of thousands of clones in the sample, 90% to 98% were seen once. The sequencing sample was made of blood. This sequence joins TRBV29-1 and TRBJ1-1; TRBD1 matches at 7 bases. The receptor was isolated from a girl aged 2-10 years with cystic fibrosis. The CDR3 region has the DNA TGCAGCGCCGCACCGAAATCCTCAGGGGGGTCTGAAGCTTTCTTT. Its translation is CSAAPKSSGGSEAFF.